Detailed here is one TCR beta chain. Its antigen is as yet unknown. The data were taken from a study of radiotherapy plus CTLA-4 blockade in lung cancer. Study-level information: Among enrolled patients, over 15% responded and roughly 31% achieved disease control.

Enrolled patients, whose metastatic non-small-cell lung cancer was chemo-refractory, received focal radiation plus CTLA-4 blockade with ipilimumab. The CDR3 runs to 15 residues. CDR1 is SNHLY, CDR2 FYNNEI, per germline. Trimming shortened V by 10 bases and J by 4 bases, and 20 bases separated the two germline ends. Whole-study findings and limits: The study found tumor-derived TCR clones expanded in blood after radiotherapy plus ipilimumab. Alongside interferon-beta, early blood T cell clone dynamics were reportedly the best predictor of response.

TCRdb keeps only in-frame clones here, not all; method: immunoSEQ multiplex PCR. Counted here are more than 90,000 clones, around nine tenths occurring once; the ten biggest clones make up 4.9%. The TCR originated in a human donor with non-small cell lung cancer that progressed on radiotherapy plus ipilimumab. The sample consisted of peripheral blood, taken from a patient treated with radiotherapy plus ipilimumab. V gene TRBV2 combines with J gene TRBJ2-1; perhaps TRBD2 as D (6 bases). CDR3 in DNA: TGTGCCAACGATTTAGGAGGAGGGGCTTACAATGAGCAGTTCTTC. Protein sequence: CANDLGGGAYNEQFF. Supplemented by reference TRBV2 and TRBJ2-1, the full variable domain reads EPEVTQTPSHQVTQMGQEVILRCVPISNHLYFYWYRQILGQKVEFLVSFYNNEISEKSEIFDDQFSVERPDGSNFTLKIRSTKLEDSAMYFCANDLGGGAYNEQFFGPGTRLTVL.